The sequence of this T cell receptor (beta chain) was determined in a study of blood T cell repertoires in COVID-19. Study context: Samples of COVID-19 (acute and convalescent) were obtained from the United States, Italy and Spain. In each case, the material was cDNA or gDNA derived from T cells, B-cell-depleted T cells, or PBMCs.

J gave up 7 bases and V 6 bases, and 10 bases lay outside the gene matches. The CDR3 totals 14 residues. Germline V gene sequence: CDR1 MNHEY, CDR2 SMNVEV (reference sequence). Authors' analysis steps: From reference gene primer amplification, estimates of nucleated cell counts were derived. Profiled with immunoSEQ multiplex PCR; TCRdb holds only in-frame clones, not every one. The DNA gave D and trimming, while V, J and clone size come from that table. The table records 270,000 or so clones, 86% of them present only once. This chain uses TRBV27 with TRBJ2-7, with TRBD2 identical over 9 bases. Input material: peripheral blood. This receptor was identified in a woman aged 25-40 years with active or convalescent COVID-19. CDR3 in amino acids: CASSPTGTSREQYF. DNA for the CDR3: TGTGCCAGCAGCCCCACCGGGACTAGCAGGGAGCAGTACTTC.